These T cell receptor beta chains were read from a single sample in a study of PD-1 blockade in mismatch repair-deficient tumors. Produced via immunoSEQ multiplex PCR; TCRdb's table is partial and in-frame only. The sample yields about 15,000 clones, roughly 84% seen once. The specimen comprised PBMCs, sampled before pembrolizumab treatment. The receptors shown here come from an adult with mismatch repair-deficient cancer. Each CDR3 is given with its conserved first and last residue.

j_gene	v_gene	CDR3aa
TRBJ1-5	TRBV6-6	CASSYSQGNNQPQHF
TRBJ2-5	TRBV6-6	CASRIGQIETQYF
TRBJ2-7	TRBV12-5	CASGSGLAGTYEQYF
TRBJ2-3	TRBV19	CASSIAGGGTQYF
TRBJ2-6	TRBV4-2	CASSQDSSGANVLTF
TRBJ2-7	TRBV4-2	CASSQGLAGGHEQYF
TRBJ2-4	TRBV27	CASRHLRAKNIQYF
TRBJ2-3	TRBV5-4	CASSLEKGGGTADTQYF
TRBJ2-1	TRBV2	CASRTSGSYPDEQFF
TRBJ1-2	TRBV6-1	CASLEAELYGYTF
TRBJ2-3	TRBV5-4	CASINKAGQGGTDTQYF
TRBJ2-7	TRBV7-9	CASHYEQYF
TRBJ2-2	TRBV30	CAWNRGLATGELFF
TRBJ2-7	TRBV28	CASSFPSQARGSYEQYF
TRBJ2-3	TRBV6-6	CASSPRKEGTDTQYF
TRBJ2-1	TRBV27	CASSPGAGPSSYNEQFF
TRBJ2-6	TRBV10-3	CAISSDSSGANVLTF
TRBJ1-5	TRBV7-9	CASSLMGGNQPQHF
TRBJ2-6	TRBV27	CASRARQGEKTGANVLTF
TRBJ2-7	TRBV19	CASGNSYEQYF
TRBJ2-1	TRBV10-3	CAISEYAGGENEQFF
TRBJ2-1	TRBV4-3	CASSQRKTYNEQFF
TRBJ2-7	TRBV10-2	CASRGDYSLYEQYF
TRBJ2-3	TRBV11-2	CASSLIAHTDTQYF
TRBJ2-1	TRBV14	CASSQWERGEQFF
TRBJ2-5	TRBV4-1	CASSPLYASLEGGTQYF
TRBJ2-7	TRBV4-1	CASSQVNSYEQYF
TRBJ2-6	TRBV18	CASSLFSGTSDVLTF
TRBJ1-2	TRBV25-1	CASSDSRQGILYGYTF
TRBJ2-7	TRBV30	CAWTHPRTSGSHEQYF
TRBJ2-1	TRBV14	CASSLTSGSYNEQFF
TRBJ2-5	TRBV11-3	CASSKDRPTQYF
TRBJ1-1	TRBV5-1	CASSFGGDTEAFF
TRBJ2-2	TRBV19	CASRPPSDTGELFF
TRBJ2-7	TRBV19	CASSFLSYEQYF
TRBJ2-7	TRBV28	CASSLGQTSGRAYEQYF
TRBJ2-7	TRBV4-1	CASSQGWSTGSYEQYF
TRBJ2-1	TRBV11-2	CASSPQGALGEQFF
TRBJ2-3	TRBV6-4	CASGTGGADTQYF
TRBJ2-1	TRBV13	CASSLSQSRDRGHNEQFF
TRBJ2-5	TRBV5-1	CASSKDDETQYF
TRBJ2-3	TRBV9	CASSKDTADTQYF
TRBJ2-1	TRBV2	CASSEFLAGGDEQFF
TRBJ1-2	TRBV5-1	CASSLFGTDSGYTF
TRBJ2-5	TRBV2	CASSGSGTGALETQYF
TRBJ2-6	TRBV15	CATSSYRLAGAGANVLTF
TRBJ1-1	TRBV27	CASSLMTGSTEAFF
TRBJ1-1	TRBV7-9	CASSLPGWGTEAFF
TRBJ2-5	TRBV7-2	CASRKGGPGPDPSQETQYF
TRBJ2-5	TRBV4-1	CASSHPALWETQYF
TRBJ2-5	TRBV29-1	CSVKGYQETQYF
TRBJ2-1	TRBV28	CASNLWGTGTFNEQFF
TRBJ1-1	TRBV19	CASTFLGATEAFF
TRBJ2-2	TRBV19	CASKIGGGTNTGELFF
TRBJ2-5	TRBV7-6	CASSLTLGLAPSETQYF
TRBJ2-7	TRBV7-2	CASSPNSGREQYF
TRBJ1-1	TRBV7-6	CASSLSLEGGTEAFF